This T cell receptor (beta chain) emerged from a study of blood T cells in healthy people across ages. Study-wide findings and caveats: There were more naive CD4+ cells and higher diversity in long-lived donors than in aged donors.

The CDR3 runs to 19 residues. Germline-derived CDR1 and CDR2 are MNHEY and SVGEGT. J gave up 5 bases and V 3 bases, and 15 bases lay outside the gene matches. With a J-beta primer mix and a sample-barcoded 5' primer, a second PCR ran about 6 to 11 cycles. Each TCR beta cDNA got a 12-nucleotide random molecular identifier. TCRdb re-called the 5' RACE reads with MiXCR, one entry per CDR3 protein. Found here are fewer than 1,000,000 distinct CDR3 sequences, around 42% of them singletons; the top ten hold around 18%. Remarks on this clonotype: Its antigen is currently unknown.

The chain couples TRBV6-2 or TRBV6-3 to TRBJ1-6; 8 bases map to TRBD1. This clonotype originated in a man aged 60-69 years in good health. The sample taken for sequencing was blood. CDR3 loop: CASSYARGRVDLDNSPLHF. The CDR3 DNA sequence: TGTGCCAGCAGTTATGCCAGGGGGCGAGTTGATCTCGATAATTCACCCCTCCACTTT.